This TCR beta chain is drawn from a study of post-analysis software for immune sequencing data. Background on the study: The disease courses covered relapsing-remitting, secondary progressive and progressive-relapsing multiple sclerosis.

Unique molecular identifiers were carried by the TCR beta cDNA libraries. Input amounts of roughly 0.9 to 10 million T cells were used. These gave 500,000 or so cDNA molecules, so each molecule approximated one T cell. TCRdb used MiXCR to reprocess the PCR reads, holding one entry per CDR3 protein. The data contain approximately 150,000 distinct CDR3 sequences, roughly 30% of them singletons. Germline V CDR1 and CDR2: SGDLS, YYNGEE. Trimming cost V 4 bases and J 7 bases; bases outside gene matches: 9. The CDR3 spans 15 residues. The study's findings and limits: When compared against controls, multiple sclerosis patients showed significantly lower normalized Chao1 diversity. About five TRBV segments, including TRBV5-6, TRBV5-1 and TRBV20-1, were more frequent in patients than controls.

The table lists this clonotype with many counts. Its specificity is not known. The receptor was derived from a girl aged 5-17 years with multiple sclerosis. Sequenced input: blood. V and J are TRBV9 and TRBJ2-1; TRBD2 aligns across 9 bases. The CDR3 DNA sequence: TGTGCCAGCAGCAATAGCGGGAGTGGGTGGAATGAGCAGTTCTTC. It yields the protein CASSNSGSGWNEQFF.